These T cell receptor beta chains were read from a single sample in a study of cytomegalovirus exposure and HLA in healthy donors. Repertoires were generated with immunoSEQ multiplex PCR, while TCRdb's copy carries only in-frame clones and drops some. The repertoire holds some 150,000 clones, with 82% as singletons. The material sequenced was PBMCs. The receptors here all came from a woman in her fifties or sixties in good health and CMV-seropositive. Each CDR3 is given with its conserved first and last residue. The order of the fields is clone size, D gene, J gene, V gene, CDR3 DNA, CDR3 protein. A D gene is named only where the DNA matches it firmly. Clone size is not always given. Where it is, it says once, few, many or a class for expanded clones.

once | TRBD1 | TRBJ2-1 | TRBV18 | TGTGCCAGCTCACCTCTGTCGGGGACAGGGGTCGTCAATGAGCAGTTCTTC | CASSPLSGTGVVNEQFF
. | TRBD2 | TRBJ2-1 | TRBV7-2 | TGTGCCAGCAGCTTAAGGCGGGGGGACTACAATGAGCAGTTCTTC | CASSLRRGDYNEQFF
. | . | TRBJ2-7 | TRBV2 | TGTGCCAGCAGTGGGGACGGGAGATCCGAGCAGTACTTC | CASSGDGRSEQYF
. | TRBD1 | TRBJ1-1 | TRBV27 | TGTGCCAGCAGACGGACAGGGAGCACTGAAGCTTTCTTT | CASRRTGSTEAFF
. | TRBD1 | TRBJ2-1 | TRBV19 | TGTGCCAGTACCCGAGATAAGGGACAGGGTCTCAATGAGCAGTTCTTC | CASTRDKGQGLNEQFF
once | TRBD1 | TRBJ1-4 | TRBV4-3 | TGCGCCAGCAGCATCCGGACAGGGCCAAATGAAAAACTGTTTTTT | CASSIRTGPNEKLFF
. | . | TRBJ2-3 | TRBV7-3 | TGTGCCAGCAGCCCACGACTCACTTCAAGGGATACGCAGTATTTT | CASSPRLTSRDTQYF
. | . | TRBJ2-5 | TRBV14 | TGTGCCAGCAGCCTTAGTCGGGAGACCCAGTACTTC | CASSLSRETQYF
. | . | TRBJ2-5 | TRBV29-1 | TGCAGCGTTTTGACAGAAGAGACCCAGTACTTC | CSVLTEETQYF
. | . | TRBJ1-1 | TRBV6-5 | TGTGCCAGCAGTTACTTGAGTAGGGGTGTCACTGAAGCTTTCTTT | CASSYLSRGVTEAFF
. | . | TRBJ1-2 | TRBV6-1 | TGTGCCAGCAGCCCCCGGGATCTGTATGGCTACACCTTC | CASSPRDLYGYTF
. | TRBD1 | TRBJ1-5 | TRBV2 | TGTGCCAGCAGTGAAGGGGGACAGGGGGGACAGCCCCAGCATTTT | CASSEGGQGGQPQHF
. | . | TRBJ1-2 | TRBV10-3 | TGTGCCATCATGGGCACCAGGGCCTATGGCTACACCTTC | CAIMGTRAYGYTF
. | TRBD1 | TRBJ1-4 | TRBV15 | TGTGCCACCAGCAGAGGGGACAGGGATAATGAAAAACTGTTTTTT | CATSRGDRDNEKLFF
few | TRBD2 | TRBJ2-1 | TRBV7-2 | TGTGCCAGCAGCCCAGGACTAGCGGGAGGGGATGAGCAGTTCTTC | CASSPGLAGGDEQFF
. | TRBD2 | TRBJ2-7 | TRBV7-6 | TGTGCCAGCAGCCCAGTCTGGGGGGGAGAGGTCGACGAGCAGTACTTC | CASSPVWGGEVDEQYF
. | . | TRBJ2-2 | TRBV28 | TGTGCCAGCACAAAGGCAGGGTCGAACACCGGGGAGCTGTTTTTT | CASTKAGSNTGELFF
. | . | TRBJ2-1 | TRBV7-9 | TGTGCCAGCAGCTTAGGTCTTTCGGGAGAGGAATTCTTC | CASSLGLSGEEFF
. | . | TRBJ1-3 | TRBV19 | TGTGCCAGTTCGTTATACGCAGGGACTGGTTCGGCTGGAAACACCATATATTTT | CASSLYAGTGSAGNTIYF
once | TRBD2 | TRBJ2-5 | TRBV4-3 | TGCGCCAGCAGCCATGGTAGCGGGAGCAGTCTTACCAAAGAGACCCAGTACTTC | CASSHGSGSSLTKETQYF
. | TRBD2 | TRBJ2-3 | TRBV19 | TGTGCCAGTACGCCTAGCGGGTACACAGATACGCAGTATTTT | CASTPSGYTDTQYF
. | TRBD2 | TRBJ2-1 | TRBV4-3 | TGCGCCAGCAGCCAGAGCGGGGGGGCCTACTACAATGAGCAGTTCTTC | CASSQSGGAYYNEQFF
. | . | TRBJ1-5 | TRBV5-5 | TGTGCCAGCAGCTTTGGGGAGGATCTGCCCCAGCATTTT | CASSFGEDLPQHF
. | . | TRBJ1-1 | TRBV28 | TGTGCCAGCAGTTTATCCCTCATTGGGAGAGGGAACACTGAAGCTTTCTTT | CASSLSLIGRGNTEAFF